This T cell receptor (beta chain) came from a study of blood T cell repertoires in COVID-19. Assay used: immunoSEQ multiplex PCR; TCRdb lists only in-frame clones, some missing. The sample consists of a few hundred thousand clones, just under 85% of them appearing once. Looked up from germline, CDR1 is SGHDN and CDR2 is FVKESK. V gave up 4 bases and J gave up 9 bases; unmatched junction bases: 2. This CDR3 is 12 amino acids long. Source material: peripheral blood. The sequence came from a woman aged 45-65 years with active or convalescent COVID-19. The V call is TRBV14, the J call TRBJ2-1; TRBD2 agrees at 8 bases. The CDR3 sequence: CASSRAGVEQFF. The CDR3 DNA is TGTGCCAGCAGCCGAGCGGGAGTTGAGCAGTTCTTC.